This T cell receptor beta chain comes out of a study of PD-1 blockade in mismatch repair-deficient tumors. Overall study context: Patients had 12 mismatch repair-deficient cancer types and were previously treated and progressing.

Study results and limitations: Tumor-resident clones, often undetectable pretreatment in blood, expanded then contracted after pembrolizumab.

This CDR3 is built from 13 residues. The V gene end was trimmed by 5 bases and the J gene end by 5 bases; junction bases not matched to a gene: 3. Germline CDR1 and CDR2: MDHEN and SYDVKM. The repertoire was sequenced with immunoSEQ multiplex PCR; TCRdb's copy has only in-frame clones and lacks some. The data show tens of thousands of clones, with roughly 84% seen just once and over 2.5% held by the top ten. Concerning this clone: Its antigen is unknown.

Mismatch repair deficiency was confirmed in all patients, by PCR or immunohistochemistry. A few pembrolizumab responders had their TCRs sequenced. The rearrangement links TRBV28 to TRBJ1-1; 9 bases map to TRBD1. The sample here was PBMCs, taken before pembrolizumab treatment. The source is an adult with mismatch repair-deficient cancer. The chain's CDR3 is CASSTGGRTEAFF. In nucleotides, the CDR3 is TGTGCCAGCAGTACAGGGGGCCGGACTGAAGCTTTCTTT. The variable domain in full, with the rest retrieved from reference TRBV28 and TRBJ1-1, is DVKVTQSSRYLVKRTGEKVFLECVQDMDHENMFWYRQDPGLGLRLIYFSYDVKMKEKGDIPEGYSVSREKKERFSLILESASTNQTSMYLCASSTGGRTEAFFGQGTRLTVV.